Below are 5 T cell receptor beta chains sequenced from a single sample in a study of cytomegalovirus exposure and HLA in healthy donors. PCR was performed using 60 Vbeta and 13 Jbeta primers. Assay: immunoSEQ multiplex PCR; the TCRdb copy retains only in-frame clones and omits some. The sample carries some 150,000 clones, around 72% recorded once. Sequencing was performed on PBMCs. The receptors were sampled from a man aged 40-50 years in good health and CMV-seronegative.

The CDR3 spells CASSFDRGSYEQYF. For the CDR3, the DNA is TGTGCCAGCAGCTTCGACAGGGGCTCCTACGAGCAGTACTTC. The chain couples TRBV7-2 to TRBJ2-7, with 8 bases lining up with TRBD1. Germline V gene data show CDR1 as SGHTA and CDR2 as FQGNSA. The CDR3 is 14 amino acids. V was pared by 3 bases and J by 0 bases, with 1 base of the junction left unmatched.

The chain recombines TRBV6-1 with TRBJ2-7; the match to TRBD2 covers 11 bases. J lost 4 bases, V lost 6 bases, and 8 bases had no gene match. Germline CDR1 MNHNS, CDR2 SASEGT. The CDR3 is 15 residues long. The CDR3: CASRERLAGIYEQYF. CDR3 DNA: TGTGCCAGCAGGGAAAGACTAGCGGGAATTTACGAGCAGTACTTC.

This chain links TRBV7-9 with TRBJ2-7; 7 nucleotides agree with TRBD2. CDR3 length: 14 residues. Germline V CDR1 and CDR2: SEHNR, FQNEAQ (reference sequence). The junction had 2 bases not matched to a gene; V was cut back by 1 base and J by 2 bases. The CDR3 here is CASSLGGSTYEQYF. As DNA, the CDR3 is TGTGCCAGCAGCTTAGGCGGGAGCACCTACGAGCAGTACTTC.

The chain carries TRBV28 and TRBJ1-4, with D perhaps matching TRBD1 (5 bases). Germline values: CDR1 MDHEN, CDR2 SYDVKM. V shed 3 bases and J shed 7 bases, with 12 bases lying between them. This CDR3 region has 14 residues. The CDR3 nucleotides are TGTGCCAGCAGTTTTGGGGGGGGTAGTGAAAAACTGTTTTTT. Amino acids: CASSFGGGSEKLFF.

J is TRBJ2-5 and V is TRBV7-9, with TRBD2 matching 9 bases. The ends lost 1 base at V and 1 base at J; junction bases unmatched: 4. CDR3 length equals 16 residues. In germline, CDR1 is SEHNR, CDR2 FQNEAQ (reference sequence). The CDR3 DNA is TGTGCCAGCAGCTTAGTGGCGGGGGGGGCCCAAGAGACCCAGTACTTC. Translation: CASSLVAGGAQETQYF. Looking up the rest from reference TRBV7-9 and TRBJ2-5 gives the full variable domain: DTGVSQNPRHKITKRGQNVTFRCDPISEHNRLYWYRQTLGQGPEFLTYFQNEAQLEKSRLLSDRFSAERPKGSFSTLEIQRTEQGDSAMYLCASSLVAGGAQETQYFGPGTRLLVL.